This TCR beta chain was observed in a study of blood T cell repertoires in COVID-19. This clone was detected only a few times. Trimming removed 2 bases from V and 2 bases from J, with 18 bases in between. The germline V gene encodes CDR1 GTSNPN and CDR2 SVGIG (reference sequence). The CDR3 loop spans 16 amino acids. The repertoire was sequenced with immunoSEQ multiplex PCR; TCRdb's copy has only in-frame clones and lacks some. The sample lists fewer than 250,000 clones; 80% to 95% were seen once. The chain carries TRBV30 and TRBJ1-2, with D uncertain. The origin of this receptor is a man aged 55 to 70 with COVID-19, enrolled during active disease. Sequenced material: peripheral blood. Here the CDR3 reads CAWSPGRARPNYGYTF. Here the CDR3 DNA reads TGTGCCTGGAGTCCCGGGAGGGCAAGACCAAACTATGGCTACACCTTC.